One and the same sample provided the 17 T cell receptor beta chains below, sequenced in a study of CD8+CD57+ T cells in acquired aplastic anemia. For sequencing, patients were chosen who had shown expansion of CD8+CD57+ cells by flow cytometry. For CDR3 and TCR beta VDJ profiling, genomic DNA was the template used. Using its own MiXCR run on the reads, TCRdb lists one record per CDR3 protein. The table includes roughly 250,000 distinct CDR3 sequences, around 82% detected once. Sequences were obtained from sorted CD4+, CD8+, or CD8+CD57+ T cells (not recorded which) from PBMCs. Every receptor here comes from a human donor with aplastic anemia.

Note on this clonotype: A read error may explain this, as a much larger clone is one base away. The CDR3 does not end in the conserved phenylalanine or tryptophan, so this is likely a read error. No DNA is shown, since the ends of the CDR3 on it are uncertain; the CDR3 is the one TCRdb lists. The genes are TRBV2 and TRBJ2-7; the D call in the table, TRBD1, was not verified against the DNA. In germline, CDR1 is SNHLY, CDR2 FYNNEI. The CDR3 length is 15 residues, termini included. The CDR3 is CASGDGGTDPQYFYP.

Regarding this clonotype: The junction and the germline gene differ at one end; a read error may be behind it. The gene calls are TRBV2 and TRBJ2-3; 7 bases fit TRBD2. The CDR3 totals 14 residues. In germline, CDR1 is SNHLY, CDR2 FYNNEI. In DNA, the CDR3 is TGTACCAGCAGGGTAGCGGGCGGTCCCGATACGCAGTATTTT. Its protein product is CTSRVAGGPDTQYF.

The V gene is TRBV9, the J gene TRBJ2-1; 8 positions agree with TRBD2. The ends lost 0 bases at V and 11 bases at J; junction bases unmatched: 13. The CDR3 sequence is 16 residues long. Germline V gene lookup returns CDR1 SGDLS and CDR2 YYNGEE. The DNA for the CDR3 is TGTGCCAGCAGCGTAGCAAACGGGGGGGGTCAGAACAAGCAGTTCTTC. As protein: CASSVANGGGQNKQFF.

To note about this clonotype: A single base separates this from a much larger clone, so it may be a read error. The rearrangement links TRBV7-9 to TRBJ2-3; a possible D gene is TRBD1 (6 bases). Germline CDR1 is SEHNR and CDR2 is FQNEAQ (reference sequence). The CDR3 is 14 amino acids. The CDR3 DNA reads TGTGCCAGCAGCTTAGCCCACGGGACAAATAAGACCCAGTTT. This codes for CASSLAHGTNKTQF. Drawing the rest from reference TRBV7-9 and TRBJ2-3, the complete variable domain is DTGVSQNPRHKITKRGQNVTFRCDPISEHNRLYWYRQTLGQGPEFLTYFQNEAQLEKSRLLSDRFSAERPKGSFSTLEIQRTEQGDSAMYLCASSLAHGTNKTQFGPGTRLTVL.

V gene TRBV7-8 combines with J gene TRBJ2-7, with D perhaps TRBD1 (7 bases). Deletions cut 4 bases from V and 1 base from J, with 23 bases between. Germline V gene data show CDR1 as SGHVS and CDR2 as FQNEAQ. The length of the CDR3 is 18 residues. The CDR3 here is CASSSRRGGTALSYEQYV. CDR3 bases: TGTGCCAGCAGCTCTCGGCGAGGGGGGACAGCCCTTTCCTACGAGCAGTACGTC.

The sample holds a few counts of this clonotype. The chain recombines TRBV7-8 with TRBJ2-7, with TRBD2 as a possible D gene (5 bases). Between the trimmed V and J ends, which lost 0 bases and 4 bases, there was a span of 22 bases. Per the germline V gene, CDR1 is SGHVS and CDR2 is FQNEAQ. The CDR3 loop spans 18 amino acids. CDR3 protein: CASSLAGDPDTHYYEQYV. CDR3 DNA: TGTGCCAGCAGCTTAGCGGGAGATCCCGATACGCATTATTACGAGCAGTACGTC.

CDR3 in amino acids: CASGASPRDTQYF. The CDR3 DNA reads TGTGCCAGCGGGGCAAGCCCTAGAGATACGCAGTATTTT. The chain couples TRBV11-1 to TRBJ2-3; perhaps TRBD1 as D (5 bases). This CDR3 region has 13 residues. The ends were cut back, 8 bases at V and 5 bases at J, with 14 bases in the middle. The germline CDR1 and CDR2 sequences are SGHAT and FQDESV (reference sequence).

This clonotype was counted once. The CDR3 carries no conserved terminal phenylalanine or tryptophan, so it likely arises from a read error. The DNA is omitted, as the CDR3 cannot be located on it reliably, and the CDR3 follows TCRdb's listing. The genes are TRBV2 and TRBJ1-2; the table's D call of TRBD1 was not tested on the DNA. The germline gives CDR1 SNHLY, CDR2 FYNNEI. The CDR3 is 12 residues long, counting both termini. CDR3 sequence reads: CASSLGGEGTPY.

Details on this clonotype: At one end the junction does not follow the germline gene, possibly because of a read error. This chain joins TRBV7-2 and TRBJ2-5; 11 bases match TRBD2. CDR1 SGHTA and CDR2 FQGNSA come from the germline V gene. The CDR3 consists of 14 residues. CDR3 sequence (DNA): TGTGGCGCCAGCTTAGCGGGGGGGCAAGAGACGCAGTATTTC. Protein product: CGASLAGGQETQYF.

The V and J genes are TRBV7-9 and TRBJ2-5, with TRBD2 as a possible D gene (5 bases). The CDR3 contains 15 residues. Between the trimmed V and J ends, which lost 1 base and 14 bases, there was a span of 23 bases. The germline V gene encodes CDR1 SEHNR and CDR2 FQNEAQ (reference sequence). CDR3: CASSLVPGELDFGYF. CDR3 nucleotide sequence: TGTGCCAGCAGCTTAGTACCCGGGGAGCTGGATTTTGGATACTTC.

This rearrangement joins TRBV20-1 to TRBJ2-1, with D possibly matching TRBD2 (5 bases). There are 11 residues in the CDR3. The V gene lost 3 bases and the J gene lost 7 bases, with 7 bases spanning the gap. Germline loops: CDR1 DFQATT, CDR2 SNEGSKA (reference sequence). The CDR3 sequence: CSASSGNEQFF. The CDR3 DNA sequence: TGCAGTGCTAGTTCGGGGAATGAGCAGTTCTTC.

Points on this clonotype: A read error may produce the germline difference seen at one junction end. This sequence joins TRBV19 and TRBJ2-3; D unclear. The CDR3 is 14 residues long. Germline values: CDR1 LNHDA, CDR2 SQIVND (reference sequence). The CDR3 DNA reads as TGTGCCAGTAGTATAGCGGGCGGTGCCTACAAGGAGCAGTTT. Translating it yields CASSIAGGAYKEQF.

Points on this clonotype: Because the CDR3 is missing its conserved closing phenylalanine or tryptophan, this is likely a read error. The DNA is left out, because the CDR3 cannot be placed on it with certainty; the CDR3 is given as TCRdb lists it. The chain uses TRBV7-8 and TRBJ2-1. The CDR3 totals 13 residues, both ends included. CDR1 is SGHVS, CDR2 FQNEAQ, per germline. The CDR3 loop reads CASSEAGVPEQLY.

This clonotype was counted only a few times. The chain uses TRBV10-3 and TRBJ2-3; TRBD2 is a possible D gene (5 bases). With 8 bases removed from V and 6 bases from J, the gap between germline ends came to 9 bases. CDR3 length: 11 amino acids. Germline CDR1 reads ENHRY; CDR2 reads SYGVKD. As DNA, the CDR3 is TGTGCCATCGGGTGGACTGATACGCAGTATTTT. Translating gives CAIGWTDTQYF.

The chain has TRBV29-1 and TRBJ2-7, with D unresolved. Per germline, CDR1 SQVTM and CDR2 ANQGSEA. Trimming left V 5 bases short and J 4 bases short, with 15 bases between. The CDR3 consists of 13 residues. CDR3 DNA sequence: TGCAGCGTTCGTAGTATTAGTTCTTACGAGCAGTACTTC. This encodes CSVRSISSYEQYF.

Details on this clonotype: At one of its ends the junction is not consistent with the germline gene, which may arise from a read error. This chain links TRBV7-9 with TRBJ1-1; the D is unclear. The CDR3 is 15 amino acids. Germline assignment: CDR1 SEHNR and CDR2 FQNEAQ (reference sequence). As DNA, the CDR3 is TGTGCCAGCAGCTTAGAGGTTACCGACGAGACTGACGCTTTCTTT. The encoded protein is CASSLEVTDETDAFF. The whole variable domain, filled in from reference TRBV7-9 and TRBJ1-1, reads DTGVSQNPRHKITKRGQNVTFRCDPISEHNRLYWYRQTLGQGPEFLTYFQNEAQLEKSRLLSDRFSAERPKGSFSTLEIQRTEQGDSAMYLCASSLEVTDETDAFFGQGTRLTVV.

V usage is TRBV13 and J usage is TRBJ1-4; D may be TRBD1 (5 bases). Germline assignment: CDR1 PRHDT and CDR2 FYEKMQ (reference sequence). The V end lost 1 base, the J end lost 5 bases, and 11 bases lay between the germline ends. The CDR3 covers 15 residues. The CDR3 is CASSLVAWGNEKLFF. CDR3 nucleotide sequence: TGTGCCAGCAGCTTAGTGGCCTGGGGCAATGAAAAACTGTTTTTT.